The clone carrying this TCR beta chain was counted only a few times. The time point is: patch test 1, 2 weeks after DPC sensitization. The treatment was: therapeutic diphenylcyclopropenone sensitization with weekly scalp DPC. The data were taken from a study of human T cells and chemical hapten exposure. TCRdb re-called the RACE reads through MiXCR, storing one row per CDR3 protein. There are 75,000 to 100,000 distinct CDR3 sequences in the sample; about an eighth occur only once, and roughly 4% lies in the top ten. The germline CDR1 and CDR2 sequences are MGHRA and YSYEKL. This CDR3 is built from 15 residues. V was trimmed by 1 base and J by 0 bases, leaving 7 bases between them.

The source is a woman in her sixties or seventies with alopecia areata. Some clones in this sample may be carry-over from other donors' samples. This sample comprised whole blood, obtained in connection with sensitization to the hapten diphenylcyclopropenone (DPC). The chain recombines TRBV4-1 with TRBJ1-5; no clear D gene. The CDR3 sequence is CASSQVGDSNQPQHF. The CDR3 DNA follows: TGCGCCAGCAGCCAAGTAGGCGATAGCAATCAGCCCCAGCATTTT.